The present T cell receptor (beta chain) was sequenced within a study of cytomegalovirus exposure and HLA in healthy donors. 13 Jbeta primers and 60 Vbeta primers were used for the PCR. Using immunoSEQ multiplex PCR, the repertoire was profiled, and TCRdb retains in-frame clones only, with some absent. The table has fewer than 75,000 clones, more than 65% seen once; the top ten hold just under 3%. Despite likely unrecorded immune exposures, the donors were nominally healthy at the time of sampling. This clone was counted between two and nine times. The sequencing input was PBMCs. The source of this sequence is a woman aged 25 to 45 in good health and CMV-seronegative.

The CDR3 region is CASSDRFGGYTF. The CDR3 DNA reads as TGTGCCAGCAGTGACAGATTTGGTGGCTACACCTTC. The J gene is TRBJ1-2, the V gene TRBV6-1, with D unresolved. Trimming removed 3 bases from V and 7 bases from J, with 9 bases in between. CDR1 and CDR2 from the germline V gene are MNHNS and SASEGT. CDR3 length: 12 amino acids.